This T cell receptor beta chain was found in a study of OX40 agonist ivuxolimab in advanced cancers. The CDR3 consists of 13 residues. With 6 bases removed from V and 3 bases from J, the gap between germline ends came to 8 bases. Germline V CDR1 and CDR2: SNHLY, FYNNEI. Measured with immunoSEQ multiplex PCR; TCRdb has only the in-frame clones, and not every one. The data contain 20,000 to 25,000 clones, about 86% of them singletons. This clone was observed a few times. The TCR originated in an adult with an advanced solid tumor such as melanoma, head and neck, liver or kidney cancer. The chain uses TRBV2 and TRBJ2-2; unclear D gene. Sample: CD4+ or CD8+ T cells sorted from blood, taken in a trial of the OX40 agonist ivuxolimab. CDR3: CASRGIDTGELFF. The CDR3 DNA reads as TGTGCCAGCAGAGGAATAGACACCGGGGAGCTGTTTTTT. Full variable domain (missing parts from reference TRBV2 and TRBJ2-2): EPEVTQTPSHQVTQMGQEVILRCVPISNHLYFYWYRQILGQKVEFLVSFYNNEISEKSEIFDDQFSVERPDGSNFTLKIRSTKLEDSAMYFCASRGIDTGELFFGEGSRLTVL.